This entry lists 25 T cell receptor beta chains sequenced from one sample in a study of blood T cell repertoires in COVID-19. The protocol was immunoSEQ multiplex PCR, while the TCRdb copy is restricted to in-frame clones and leaves out a portion. Seen here are approximately 160,000 clones, around four fifths observed once, and the top ten hold approximately 7.7%. The sequenced sample was PBMCs or T cells enriched from blood (not recorded which). The receptors originated from a woman in her fifties or sixties who had recovered from COVID-19.

This chain links TRBV12-5 with TRBJ1-2; D possibly corresponds to TRBD1 (5 bases). The CDR3 runs 15 residues. Trimming removed 6 bases from V and 4 bases from J, with 18 bases in between. The germline gives CDR1 LGHNT, CDR2 FRNRAP. The CDR3 loop reads CASGQEGAFVYGYTF. CDR3 bases: TGTGCTAGTGGACAGGAAGGAGCATTCGTCTATGGCTACACCTTC.

This chain uses TRBV3-1 (or the pseudogene TRBV3-2) with TRBJ1-5; 7 nucleotides align to TRBD1. Trimming took 3 bases from V and 4 from J; bases not matched to a gene: 6. Looked up from germline, CDR1 is LGHDT and CDR2 is YNNKEL (reference sequence). This CDR3 has 15 residues. This CDR3 reads CASSQGGQPNQPQHF. In DNA, the CDR3 is TGTGCCAGCAGCCAGGGGGGACAGCCTAATCAGCCCCAGCATTTT.

CDR3: CASSYSQGGYTF. DNA of the CDR3: TGTGCCAGCAGTTACTCCCAGGGTGGCTACACCTTC. V usage is TRBV6-5 and J usage is TRBJ1-2; D perhaps matches TRBD1 (5 bases). Germline CDR1 is MNHEY and CDR2 is SVGAGI. Trimming removed 0 bases from V and 7 bases from J, with 6 bases in between. This CDR3 region has 12 residues.

The V gene is TRBV7-2, the J gene TRBJ1-5; D unclear. V lost 2 bases and J lost 4, with 6 bases in between. The CDR3 totals 13 residues. Germline V gives CDR1 SGHTA, CDR2 FQGNSA. The CDR3 spells CASSLRGNQPQHF. The CDR3 DNA is TGTGCCAGCAGCTTACGGGGAAATCAGCCCCAGCATTTT. The full variable domain, in which reference TRBV7-2 and TRBJ1-5 provide the parts outside the CDR3, is GAGVSQSPSNKVTEKGKDVELRCDPISGHTALYWYRQSLGQGLEFLIYFQGNSAPDKSGLPSDRFSAERTGGSVSTLTIQRTQQEDSAVYLCASSLRGNQPQHFGDGTRLSIL.

The chain uses TRBV4-1 and TRBJ1-6; 8 bases agree with TRBD1. The CDR3 totals 15 residues. J lost 9 bases, V lost 0 bases, and 4 bases had no gene match. Per germline, CDR1 MGHRA and CDR2 YSYEKL. The CDR3 DNA reads as TGCGCCAGCAGCCAAGAGGACAGGGTGGGTTCACCCCTCCACTTT. It is translated as CASSQEDRVGSPLHF.

This chain links TRBV28 with TRBJ1-4; 8 bases agree with TRBD1. Germline V gene data show CDR1 as MDHEN and CDR2 as SYDVKM. The ends lost 3 bases at V and 4 bases at J; junction bases unmatched: 4. This CDR3 contains 15 residues. As DNA, the CDR3 is TGTGCCAGCAGTTTTGGGACAGGAGTTAATGAAAAACTGTTTTTT. Encoded protein: CASSFGTGVNEKLFF. Full variable domain (rest looked up from reference TRBV28 and TRBJ1-4): DVKVTQSSRYLVKRTGEKVFLECVQDMDHENMFWYRQDPGLGLRLIYFSYDVKMKEKGDIPEGYSVSREKKERFSLILESASTNQTSMYLCASSFGTGVNEKLFFGSGTQLSVL.

V and J are TRBV5-1 and TRBJ1-1; weak D call: TRBD1 (5 bases). Trimming removed 5 bases at V and 5 bases at J, with 16 bases between. The germline V gene encodes CDR1 SGHRS and CDR2 YFSETQ. There are 14 residues in the CDR3. The CDR3 DNA reads TGCGCCAGCAGGCCGGGAGGGGCGGTTACTGAAGCTTTCTTT. It is translated as CASRPGGAVTEAFF.

J is TRBJ2-1 and V is TRBV18; a weak D match, TRBD2 (5 bases). Germline V gives CDR1 KGHSH, CDR2 LQKENI. The V end lost 2 bases, the J end lost 9 bases, and 5 bases lay between the germline ends. This CDR3 region has 11 residues. The CDR3 sequence is CASSPGSEQFF. CDR3 nucleotides: TGTGCCAGCTCACCAGGGAGTGAGCAGTTCTTC.

The gene calls are TRBV6-5 and TRBJ2-1; 9 bases are a match to TRBD2. Germline loops: CDR1 MNHEY, CDR2 SVGAGI. Losses at the gene ends were 7 bases for V and 12 bases for J; bases not matched to a gene: 10. The CDR3 is made up of 13 amino acids. In DNA form, the CDR3 reads TGTGCCAGCAAAGGGCGGGAGGGCCTCTCGCAGTTCTTC. Translating gives CASKGREGLSQFF.

As regards this clone: It is likely a read error, because the conserved phenylalanine at the end of the CDR3 is missing. Because the CDR3's place on the DNA is in doubt, the DNA is left out and the CDR3 is given as listed by TCRdb. The V gene is TRBV6-1, the J gene TRBJ2-7; the DNA was not used to check the table's D call, TRBD1. CDR1 is MNHNS and CDR2 is SASEGT in the germline V gene. A total of 10 residues make up the CDR3, ends included. CDR3 sequence reads: CASSEVQVFL.

In its sample, this clone was seen once. The chain employs TRBV19 and TRBJ1-2, with a tentative D call TRBD1 (6 bases). The CDR3 is made up of 15 amino acids. The ends were cut back, 0 bases at V and 7 bases at J, with 15 bases in the middle. Germline-derived CDR1 and CDR2 are LNHDA and SQIVND (reference sequence). The CDR3, as DNA: TGTGCCAGTAGTATAGATACAGGGAGCCGTGGTGGCTACACCTTC. Translating it yields CASSIDTGSRGGYTF.

This chain links TRBV3-1 (or the pseudogene TRBV3-2) with TRBJ2-2, with 11 bases identical to TRBD2. This CDR3 is 20 amino acids long. Germline V CDR1 and CDR2: LGHDT, YNNKEL (reference sequence). The V and J ends lost 2 bases and 6 bases, in that order; junction bases with no gene match: 17. The CDR3 DNA sequence: TGTGCCAGCAGCCAACCAAGACTAGCGGGAAGGGCTGGGAAGGCCGGGGAGCTGTTTTTT. Translation: CASSQPRLAGRAGKAGELFF.

The CDR3 sequence: CASSLGAVEAYEQYF. The DNA for the CDR3 is TGTGCCAGCAGCCTAGGGGCAGTTGAAGCGTACGAGCAGTACTTC. The chain recombines TRBV28 with TRBJ2-7; a possible D gene is TRBD1 (5 bases). This CDR3 has 15 amino acids. The ends were cut back, 6 bases at V and 4 bases at J, with 19 bases in the middle. Germline-derived CDR1 and CDR2 are MDHEN and SYDVKM.

This chain connects TRBV28 to TRBJ2-2; TRBD2 matches 7 bases. The CDR3 is made up of 16 amino acids. Per the germline V gene, CDR1 is MDHEN and CDR2 is SYDVKM. The V and J ends lost 7 bases and 2 bases, in that order; junction bases with no gene match: 10. CDR3 DNA sequence: TGTGCCAGCACGAATTTAGCGGGTGGAAACACCGGGGAGCTGTTTTTT. Translated: CASTNLAGGNTGELFF.

This chain joins TRBV15 and TRBJ1-2; no definite D call. Trimming pared 1 base from V and 4 bases from J, leaving 13 bases between. This CDR3 contains 15 residues. Germline CDR1 and CDR2: LNHNV and YYDKDF (reference sequence). CDR3: CATSRATVQLYGYTF. The CDR3 nucleotides are TGTGCCACCAGCAGAGCAACAGTACAACTCTATGGCTACACCTTC.

The rearrangement uses TRBV18 and TRBJ1-4; D might be TRBD1 (6 bases). This CDR3 has 18 residues. The germline V gene encodes CDR1 KGHSH and CDR2 LQKENI. V was trimmed by 0 bases and J by 3 bases, leaving 17 bases between them. DNA of the CDR3: TGTGCCAGCTCACCACCTGAAACAGGGAGTACGGCTAATGAAAAACTGTTTTTT. Encoded protein: CASSPPETGSTANEKLFF. The variable domain in full, with the rest retrieved from reference TRBV18 and TRBJ1-4, is NAGVMQNPRHLVRRRGQEARLRCSPMKGHSHVYWYRQLPEEGLKFMVYLQKENIIDESGMPKERFSAEFPKEGPSILRIQQVVRGDSAAYFCASSPPETGSTANEKLFFGSGTQLSVL.

In this sample, this clone turned up a few times. J is TRBJ2-1 and V is TRBV7-9; TRBD2 agrees at 13 bases. The V gene's germline CDR1 is SEHNR and CDR2 FQNEAQ (reference sequence). Trimming at V came to 4 bases and at J to 5 bases, leaving 8 bases not matched to a gene. This CDR3 has 17 residues. The CDR3 loop reads CASSYIRTSGGNNEQFF. CDR3 DNA sequence: TGTGCCAGCAGCTACATTCGGACTAGCGGGGGAAACAATGAGCAGTTCTTC.

The chain links TRBV7-2 to TRBJ2-6; TRBD1 matches at 7 bases. The CDR3 has 15 residues. Germline-derived CDR1 and CDR2 are SGHTA and FQGNSA. The trim removed 5 bases at V and 1 base at J, leaving 2 bases unmatched. The CDR3 loop is CASSKDRSGANVLTF. Here the CDR3 DNA reads TGTGCCAGCAGCAAGGACAGGTCTGGGGCCAACGTCCTGACTTTC. Full variable domain (remainder filled in from reference TRBV7-2 and TRBJ2-6): GAGVSQSPSNKVTEKGKDVELRCDPISGHTALYWYRQSLGQGLEFLIYFQGNSAPDKSGLPSDRFSAERTGGSVSTLTIQRTQQEDSAVYLCASSKDRSGANVLTFGAGSRLTVL.

The V and J genes are TRBV5-1 and TRBJ1-4, with a weak D call TRBD1 (6 bases). The V gene's germline CDR1 is SGHRS and CDR2 YFSETQ. With 7 bases removed from V and 5 bases from J, the gap between germline ends came to 21 bases. The CDR3 spans 16 residues. In DNA, the CDR3 is TGCGCCAGCCGTTGGGCGGGGGACACTTCAAATGAAAAACTGTTTTTT. This encodes CASRWAGDTSNEKLFF.

The rearrangement links TRBV3-1 (or the pseudogene TRBV3-2) to TRBJ2-7; a possible D gene is TRBD1 (5 bases). Trimming shortened V by 1 base and J by 0 bases, and 10 bases separated the two germline ends. CDR1 is LGHDT, CDR2 YNNKEL, per germline (reference sequence). The CDR3 runs to 15 residues. This CDR3 is CASSQGGLSSYEQYF. CDR3 DNA: TGTGCCAGCAGCCAAGGGGGCTTGAGCTCCTACGAGCAGTACTTC.

The CDR3 here is CASSLQPEANYGYTF. Written as DNA, the CDR3 is TGTGCCAGCAGCCTGCAGCCCGAGGCTAACTATGGCTACACCTTC. The genes are TRBV7-3 and TRBJ1-2; D remains unclear. The germline CDR1 and CDR2 sequences are SGHTA and FQGTGA. The CDR3 length is 15 residues. Deletions cut 5 bases from V and 0 bases from J, with 13 bases between.

J is TRBJ1-6 and V is TRBV9; tentatively, D is TRBD1 (6 bases). This CDR3 is built from 14 residues. Trimming cost V 7 bases and J 6 bases, with 14 bases left between them. The germline CDR1 and CDR2 sequences are SGDLS and YYNGEE. DNA for the CDR3: TGTGCCAGCTTATACAGGGAGGGTAATTCACCCCTCCACTTT. Residues: CASLYREGNSPLHF.

The CDR3 region has the DNA TGCGCCAGCAGCTCGGGGACAGGGGGCGCGAGCTACACCTTC. As protein: CASSSGTGGASYTF. J is TRBJ1-2 and V is TRBV5-1; 12 bases are shared with TRBD1. The CDR3 covers 14 residues. The V gene end was trimmed by 3 bases and the J gene end by 9 bases; junction bases not matched to a gene: 6. Germline CDR1 SGHRS, CDR2 YFSETQ.

This chain joins TRBV27 and TRBJ2-7, with 7 bases fitting TRBD1. Germline-derived CDR1 and CDR2 are MNHEY and SMNVEV (reference sequence). The CDR3 covers 13 residues. V lost 4 bases, J lost 3 bases, and 3 bases stayed unmatched. Here the CDR3 reads CASSSGQDYEQYF. CDR3 nucleotides: TGTGCCAGCAGTTCCGGACAGGACTACGAGCAGTACTTC.

The rearrangement joins TRBV10-3 to TRBJ2-5; D ambiguous. The CDR3 contains 11 residues. The V end lost 4 bases, the J end lost 4 bases, and 4 bases lay between the germline ends. Germline V gene data show CDR1 as ENHRY and CDR2 as SYGVKD. CDR3 DNA sequence: TGTGCCATCAGTGCATCAGAGACCCAGTACTTC. Protein sequence: CAISASETQYF.